This TCR beta chain was observed in a study of cytomegalovirus exposure and HLA in healthy donors. V gave up 6 bases and J gave up 0 bases; unmatched junction bases: 10. CDR1 and CDR2 (germline): MNHEY, SMNVEV (reference sequence). The CDR3 consists of 18 residues. Amplification used 60 Vbeta primers and 13 Jbeta primers. Assay used: immunoSEQ multiplex PCR; TCRdb lists only in-frame clones, some missing. Of around 97,000 clones in the sample, around 81% were seen once. The sequenced material came from PBMCs. This sequence originates from a man in his forties in good health and CMV-seropositive. The chain carries TRBV27 and TRBJ2-1, with 11 bases identical to TRBD1. The CDR3 loop is CASSLVFGTGGSYNEQFF. CDR3 DNA: TGTGCCAGCAGCTTAGTGTTCGGGACAGGGGGCTCCTACAATGAGCAGTTCTTC.